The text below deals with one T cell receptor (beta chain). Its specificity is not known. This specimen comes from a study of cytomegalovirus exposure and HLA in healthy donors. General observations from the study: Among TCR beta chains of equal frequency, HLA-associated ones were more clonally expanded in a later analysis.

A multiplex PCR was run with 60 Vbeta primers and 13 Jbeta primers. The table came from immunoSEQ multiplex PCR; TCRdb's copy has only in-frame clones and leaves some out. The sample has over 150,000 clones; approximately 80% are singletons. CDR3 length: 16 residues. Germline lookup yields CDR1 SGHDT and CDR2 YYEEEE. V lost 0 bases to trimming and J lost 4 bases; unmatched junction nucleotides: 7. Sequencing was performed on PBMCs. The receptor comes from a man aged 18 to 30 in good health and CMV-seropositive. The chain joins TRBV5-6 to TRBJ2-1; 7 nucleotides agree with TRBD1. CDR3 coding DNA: TGTGCCAGCAGCTTGGTGGGGCAGGGGGATTACAATGAGCAGTTCTTC. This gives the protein CASSLVGQGDYNEQFF. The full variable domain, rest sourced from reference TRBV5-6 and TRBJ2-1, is DAGVTQSPTHLIKTRGQQVTLRCSPKSGHDTVSWYQQALGQGPQFIFQYYEEEERQRGNFPDRFSGHQFPNYSSELNVNALLLGDSALYLCASSLVGQGDYNEQFFGPGTRLTVL.